The clone carrying this T cell receptor (beta chain) was seen only a few times. In the authors' methods: Estimates of nucleated cell counts were drawn from the amplification of reference gene primers. Assay used: immunoSEQ multiplex PCR; TCRdb lists only in-frame clones, some missing. From that table come the V and J calls and clone size; the DNA was used to work out D and trimming. This table has 150,000 to 200,000 clones, around 90% appearing once. These data come from a study of blood T cell repertoires in COVID-19. This CDR3 spans 15 amino acids. With 6 bases removed from V and 4 bases from J, the gap between germline ends came to 18 bases. Germline loops: CDR1 MNHEY, CDR2 SVGEGT.

Input material: peripheral blood. This clonotype was sampled from a man aged 40-50 years with active or convalescent COVID-19. V is TRBV6-2 or TRBV6-3 and J is TRBJ1-2, with D maybe TRBD1 (6 bases). CDR3 protein: CASSPPSNRVYGYTF. The CDR3 DNA reads TGTGCCAGCAGCCCCCCCTCAAACAGGGTCTATGGCTACACCTTC.